These 19 T cell receptor beta chains were sequenced from one sample in a study of blood T cell repertoires in COVID-19. TCRdb's table, derived via immunoSEQ multiplex PCR, lists solely in-frame clones and lacks some. The profile covers a few hundred thousand clones, with 85% to 90% appearing a single time and about 6% taken by the ten largest. Sequencing used peripheral blood. Receptors originate from a woman in her 50s with COVID-19, enrolled during active disease.

This rearrangement joins TRBV7-9 to TRBJ1-1, with D possibly matching TRBD1 (6 bases). CDR3 length: 14 residues. Germline CDR1 SEHNR, CDR2 FQNEAQ (reference sequence). The ends were cut back, 5 bases at V and 1 base at J, with 11 bases in the middle. CDR3 sequence (DNA): TGTGCCAGCAGCCGCCCGGGACAGAACACTGAAGCTTTCTTT. It yields the protein CASSRPGQNTEAFF.

The rearrangement uses TRBV27 and TRBJ1-2; no clear D. The V gene lost 6 bases and the J gene lost 8 bases, with 16 bases spanning the gap. This CDR3 has 13 residues. CDR1 and CDR2 from the germline V gene are MNHEY and SMNVEV (reference sequence). The CDR3 sequence: CASRNLGVEGYTF. DNA of the CDR3: TGTGCCAGCAGAAATCTGGGAGTGGAGGGCTACACCTTC.

The genes are TRBV5-1 and TRBJ2-1; the D gene is possibly TRBD2 (6 bases). There are 14 residues in the CDR3. V was clipped by 3 bases and J by 5 bases, with 12 bases between them. The germline V gene encodes CDR1 SGHRS and CDR2 YFSETQ. This CDR3 is CASSSGTPNNEQFF. CDR3 sequence (DNA): TGCGCCAGCAGCTCCGGGACTCCTAACAATGAGCAGTTCTTC.

This clone was recorded a few times. The rearrangement links TRBV9 to TRBJ2-1; 12 bases fit TRBD2. J gave up 2 bases and V 4 bases, and 4 bases lay outside the gene matches. The CDR3 contains 16 residues. Germline V lookup: CDR1 SGDLS, CDR2 YYNGEE. CDR3 sequence: CASSPRTSGTYNEQFF. The CDR3 DNA is TGTGCCAGCAGCCCCAGGACTAGCGGGACCTACAATGAGCAGTTCTTC.

J is TRBJ1-5 and V is TRBV2, with TRBD1 as a possible D gene (6 bases). Germline values: CDR1 SNHLY, CDR2 FYNNEI. The CDR3 spans 14 residues. V gave up 8 bases and J gave up 1 base, with 12 bases separating them. The CDR3, as DNA: TGTGCCAGCCGGGCAGGGGTAAGCAATCAGCCCCAGCATTTT. It translates to CASRAGVSNQPQHF.

This chain links TRBV7-2 with TRBJ2-3; 10 bases line up with TRBD2. Per germline, CDR1 SGHTA and CDR2 FQGNSA. The CDR3 sequence is 18 residues long. V shed 4 bases, J shed 3 bases, and the junction held 13 bases outside the gene matches. In nucleotides, the CDR3 is TGTGCCAGCAGCTCAAGGACTAGCGGTTCTAGGGGGACAGATACGCAGTATTTT. Protein product: CASSSRTSGSRGTDTQYF. The whole variable domain, filled in from reference TRBV7-2 and TRBJ2-3, reads GAGVSQSPSNKVTEKGKDVELRCDPISGHTALYWYRQSLGQGLEFLIYFQGNSAPDKSGLPSDRFSAERTGGSVSTLTIQRTQQEDSAVYLCASSSRTSGSRGTDTQYFGPGTRLTVL.

V usage is TRBV2 and J usage is TRBJ1-1, with a weak D call TRBD1 (5 bases). CDR1 and CDR2 (germline): SNHLY, FYNNEI. The CDR3 has 15 residues. Trimming took off 6 bases at V and 4 bases at J, with 18 bases between the two ends. The CDR3 sequence: CASRPLGLGGTEAFF. The CDR3 coding sequence is TGTGCCAGCAGGCCTCTTGGGCTCGGGGGCACTGAAGCTTTCTTT.

This chain joins TRBV19 and TRBJ2-5; 7 bases map to TRBD1. The CDR3 totals 14 residues. J gave up 0 bases and V 4 bases, and 2 bases lay outside the gene matches. CDR1 LNHDA and CDR2 SQIVND come from the germline V gene (reference sequence). The CDR3 is CASSTRGNQETQYF. The CDR3 DNA reads as TGTGCCAGTAGTACCAGGGGGAACCAAGAGACCCAGTACTTC.

The CDR3 loop is CASSQGGTGYGYTF. As DNA, the CDR3 is TGTGCCAGCAGCCAAGGCGGGACAGGCTATGGCTACACCTTC. The chain is built from TRBV3-1 (or the pseudogene TRBV3-2) and TRBJ1-2; 8 positions match TRBD1. V trimming: 1 base; J trimming: 4 bases; junction bases outside the gene matches: 2. Germline V CDR1 and CDR2: LGHDT, YNNKEL (reference sequence). This CDR3 comprises 14 residues.

The sample holds one count of this clone. This sequence joins TRBV6-2 or TRBV6-3 and TRBJ2-5; TRBD1 might be the D (6 bases). The germline CDR1 and CDR2 sequences are MNHEY and SVGEGT. The germline V and J ends were trimmed by 2 bases and 0 bases, with 16 bases remaining between them. The CDR3 consists of 17 residues. CDR3 DNA sequence: TGTGCCAGCAGTTACCCCACAGGGTCCCCCTACCAAGAGACCCAGTACTTC. Amino acid sequence: CASSYPTGSPYQETQYF.

This chain links TRBV7-2 with TRBJ1-5, with D perhaps matching TRBD1 (5 bases). Germline V gives CDR1 SGHTA, CDR2 FQGNSA. The CDR3 spans 16 residues. V lost 1 base, J lost 0 bases, and 10 bases lay in between. The CDR3 here is CASSLVSGYSNQPQHF. In nucleotides, the CDR3 is TGTGCCAGCAGCTTAGTCTCAGGGTATAGCAATCAGCCCCAGCATTTT.

The chain combines TRBV7-9 with TRBJ1-5; 7 nucleotides agree with TRBD1. Trimming at V came to 1 base and at J to 4 bases, leaving 4 bases not matched to a gene. The length of the CDR3 is 15 residues. CDR1 is SEHNR, CDR2 FQNEAQ, per germline (reference sequence). DNA for the CDR3: TGTGCCAGCAGCTTAGAGGGGGCGAGGAATCAGCCCCAGCATTTT. It is translated as CASSLEGARNQPQHF.

This chain connects TRBV10-3 to TRBJ2-7; 10 nucleotides line up with TRBD2. CDR1 is ENHRY and CDR2 is SYGVKD in the germline V gene. This CDR3 has 14 amino acids. Trimming at V came to 11 bases and at J to 2 bases, leaving 9 bases not matched to a gene. CDR3 region: CAGPKREGTYEQYF. The CDR3 nucleotides read TGTGCCGGGCCAAAGCGGGAGGGTACCTACGAGCAGTACTTC.

This sequence joins TRBV28 and TRBJ1-5; TRBD1 matches 8 bases. This CDR3 spans 15 amino acids. After removal of 3 bases from V and 7 bases from J, the junction contained 8 bases not matched to a gene. Germline-derived CDR1 and CDR2 are MDHEN and SYDVKM. The CDR3 DNA sequence: TGTGCCAGCAGTTTTCCCCGAACAGGGGGACAGCCCCAGCATTTT. Translating gives CASSFPRTGGQPQHF.

The chain employs TRBV3-1 (or the pseudogene TRBV3-2) and TRBJ1-3, with D uncertain. The germline V gene encodes CDR1 LGHDT and CDR2 YNNKEL (reference sequence). CDR3 length: 12 amino acids. V lost 4 bases and J lost 8, with 9 bases in between. The CDR3 DNA reads TGTGCCAGCAGCCGCCCCGGAGACACCATATATTTT. It translates to CASSRPGDTIYF.

With regard to this clone: Distinct nucleotide sequences in the sample also encode this CDR3. J is TRBJ2-5 and V is TRBV18; perhaps TRBD1 as D (6 bases). With 0 bases removed from V and 4 bases from J, the gap between germline ends came to 6 bases. The germline gives CDR1 KGHSH, CDR2 LQKENI. This CDR3 is built from 13 residues. CDR3 loop: CASSPPRGETQYF. The CDR3 nucleotides are TGTGCCAGCTCACCACCCAGGGGAGAGACCCAGTACTTC.

In this sample, this clone turned up once. The chain combines TRBV7-2 with TRBJ2-5; D might be TRBD1 (7 bases). The V end lost 4 bases, the J end lost 2 bases, and 17 bases lay between the germline ends. The CDR3 is made up of 16 amino acids. Germline CDR1 reads SGHTA; CDR2 reads FQGNSA. The CDR3 DNA sequence: TGTGCCAGCAGCTCGGGAGAGACAGGGTATCAAGAGACCCAGTACTTC. Protein: CASSSGETGYQETQYF.

This clone was observed once. The gene calls are TRBV30 and TRBJ2-1; D not certain. Germline V CDR1 and CDR2: GTSNPN, SVGIG (reference sequence). Trimming removed 2 bases at V and 6 bases at J, with 8 bases between. This CDR3 comprises 12 residues. Here the CDR3 reads CAWSYGRNEQFF. For the CDR3, the DNA is TGTGCCTGGAGTTATGGGCGCAATGAGCAGTTCTTC.

The rearrangement uses TRBV29-1 and TRBJ1-1, with a weak D call TRBD1 (6 bases). Germline CDR1 and CDR2: SQVTM and ANQGSEA. V lost 6 bases, J lost 4 bases, and 9 bases lay in between. The CDR3 totals 11 residues. DNA for the CDR3: TGCAGCGTATACAGGGCCACTGAAGCTTTCTTT. Its translation is CSVYRATEAFF.